A selection of T cell receptor beta chains follows, all from one sample in a study of blood T cell repertoires in COVID-19. Repertoires were generated with immunoSEQ multiplex PCR, while TCRdb's copy carries only in-frame clones and drops some. The table records more than 250,000 clones, about four fifths of them present only once. The sequenced material came from peripheral blood. These receptors were obtained from a woman in her forties or fifties with acute or convalescent COVID-19. Both conserved end residues are part of each CDR3. A D gene is named only where the DNA matches it firmly. Rows may omit the clone size; those that give it use once, few, many or a size class.

17	NA	TRBV7-9	TRBJ2-7	TRBD2	TGTGCCAGCAGCTTAGACGGACTAGCGGGCCAGAGGGTCGAGCAGTACTTC	CASSLDGLAGQRVEQYF
14	once	TRBV5-1	TRBJ1-4	NA	TGCGCCAGCAGCTTTGGAGGGGTGAATGAAAAACTGTTTTTT	CASSFGGVNEKLFF
17	NA	TRBV30	TRBJ1-2	TRBD1	TGTGCCTGGAGTGTATCGGGACAGGGGCCGACCTTCTATGGCTACACCTTC	CAWSVSGQGPTFYGYTF
13	NA	TRBV19	TRBJ2-7	NA	TGTGCCAGTAGTCCCACAGCATCCTACGAGCAGTACTTC	CASSPTASYEQYF
13	NA	TRBV6-6	TRBJ1-2	TRBD1	TGTGCCAGCAGTTACTCCGGACAGGCGGGCTACACCTTC	CASSYSGQAGYTF
12	NA	TRBV28	TRBJ1-2	NA	TGTGCCAGCAGCCCCACCATCCGGGGGAACACCTTC	CASSPTIRGNTF
13	NA	TRBV14	TRBJ2-1	NA	TGTGCCAGCAGCGCGGGCCACAACAATGAGCAGTTCTTC	CASSAGHNNEQFF
14	NA	TRBV6-5	TRBJ2-7	NA	TGTGCCAGCAGTCCCCGGACAGATTCCTACGAGCAGTACTTC	CASSPRTDSYEQYF
15	NA	TRBV27	TRBJ1-6	NA	TGTGCCAGCAGTTTATATCCACAAAATAATTCACCCCTCCACTTT	CASSLYPQNNSPLHF
15	NA	TRBV5-1	TRBJ2-5	TRBD1	TGCGCCAGCAGCGCCTGGACAGGGGGCGAAGAGACCCAGTACTTC	CASSAWTGGEETQYF
13	NA	TRBV30	TRBJ1-2	NA	TGTGCCTGGAGTGCCTCGGACAGCTATGGCTACACCTTC	CAWSASDSYGYTF
14	NA	TRBV7-9	TRBJ1-1	TRBD1	TGTGCCAGCAGCGCCCAGGGGGCGAACACTGAAGCTTTCTTT	CASSAQGANTEAFF
14	NA	TRBV7-2	TRBJ2-7	TRBD2	TGTGCCAGCAGCCCGACTAGCGGGAGCCAGGAGCAGTACTTC	CASSPTSGSQEQYF
15	NA	TRBV18	TRBJ1-2	TRBD1	TGTGCCAGCTCATATGACAGGGGGCGCGTCTATGGCTACACCTTC	CASSYDRGRVYGYTF
15	NA	TRBV30	TRBJ1-5	NA	TGTGCCTGGACCCCCAACCGGGGGGCGAATCAGCCCCAGCATTTT	CAWTPNRGANQPQHF
12	NA	TRBV3-1/TRBV3-2	TRBJ2-1	NA	TGTGCCAGCAGCCATTCAGACAATGAGCAGTTCTTC	CASSHSDNEQFF
14	NA	TRBV7-3	TRBJ2-1	TRBD2	TGTGCCAGCAGCACTGGACTAGCGGGGGATGAGCAGTTCTTC	CASSTGLAGDEQFF
19	NA	TRBV27	TRBJ2-3	TRBD1	TGTGCCAGCAGTCCAGCCCTCCCGGGACAGGGAGGTGGGACAGATACGCAGTATTTT	CASSPALPGQGGGTDTQYF
16	NA	TRBV7-2	TRBJ1-4	TRBD1	TGTGCCAGCAGCTCAGGACAGGGAACAACTAATGAAAAACTGTTTTTT	CASSSGQGTTNEKLFF
13	NA	TRBV7-2	TRBJ2-1	TRBD2	TGTGCCAGCAGCTTAGACGGGGGGACCGGGCAGTTCTTC	CASSLDGGTGQFF
11	NA	TRBV24-1	TRBJ2-1	NA	TGTGCCACCAGTGATTTCGTCTTGCAGTTCTTC	CATSDFVLQFF
12	NA	TRBV28	TRBJ1-1	NA	TGTGCCACTGACAGGACTTACACTGAAGCTTTCTTT	CATDRTYTEAFF
14	NA	TRBV6-5	TRBJ1-4	TRBD1	TGTGCCAGGGGCGGACAGGGTTCTAATGAAAAACTGTTTTTT	CARGGQGSNEKLFF
15	NA	TRBV28	TRBJ1-5	NA	TGTGCCAGCAGACCTATCGACAGGTCCTATCAGCCCCAGCATTTT	CASRPIDRSYQPQHF
16	NA	TRBV4-2	TRBJ1-1	TRBD1	TGTGCCAGCAGCCAAGTAGTTTCAGGGGGAGGCACTGAAGCTTTCTTT	CASSQVVSGGGTEAFF
14	few	TRBV5-4	TRBJ1-6	NA	TGTGCCAGCAGCCCAGGGGAGAGATCCTCACCCCTCCACTTT	CASSPGERSSPLHF
16	NA	TRBV7-3	TRBJ2-2	NA	TGTGCCAGCAGCTTTTTAGGCGGAATTAACACCGGGGAGCTGTTTTTT	CASSFLGGINTGELFF
15	NA	TRBV7-2	TRBJ2-7	TRBD2	TGTGCCAGCAGCTGTGGACTAGCGGGAGGGTGTGAGCAGTACTTC	CASSCGLAGGCEQYF
19	NA	TRBV5-1	TRBJ2-1	TRBD1	TGCGCCAGCAGCTTGCCGGACAGAGACAGGGGCAGCTCCTACAATGAGCAGTTCTTC	CASSLPDRDRGSSYNEQFF
13	NA	TRBV7-2	TRBJ2-2	TRBD1	TGTGCCAGCAGCTCAGGGGGACCCGGGGAGCTGTTTTTT	CASSSGGPGELFF
13	NA	TRBV19	TRBJ1-1	NA	TGTGCCAGTAGCAATGGGTATGCGGCTGAAGCTTTCTTT	CASSNGYAAEAFF
17	NA	TRBV19	TRBJ2-3	TRBD1	TGTGCCAGTAGTATATTGGGGACAGTCCCAACAAGGGATACGCAGTATTTT	CASSILGTVPTRDTQYF
15	NA	TRBV19	TRBJ2-3	TRBD1	TGTGCCAGTAGGGGGACAGGGGGGCCCACAGATACGCAGTATTTT	CASRGTGGPTDTQYF
16	NA	TRBV5-1	TRBJ2-1	NA	TGCGCCAGCAGCTTGGTGGCAGGCAGACCCTACAATGAGCAGTTCTTC	CASSLVAGRPYNEQFF
14	once	TRBV7-8	TRBJ2-5	TRBD1	TGTGCCAGCAGCGGGACAGGGGGCAGGGAGACCCAGTACTTC	CASSGTGGRETQYF
12	NA	TRBV20-1	TRBJ1-2	NA	TGCAGTGCTAGTTTCAGGGAGGGTGGCTACACCTTC	CSASFREGGYTF
12	NA	TRBV6-2/TRBV6-3	TRBJ1-1	NA	TGTGCCAGCAGTTACTCTAGCCGTGAAGCTTTCTTT	CASSYSSREAFF
16	NA	TRBV13	TRBJ2-1	TRBD2	TGTGCCAGCAGCTCACAAGGGACTAGCGGTAACAATGAGCAGTTCTTC	CASSSQGTSGNNEQFF
14	NA	TRBV14	TRBJ2-5	NA	TGTGCCAGCAGCCAAGGGGCAGGGGTGGAGACCCAGTACTTC	CASSQGAGVETQYF
11	NA	TRBV11-2	TRBJ1-1	NA	TGTGCCAGCAGCTGGAAGGGGGAAGCTTTCTTT	CASSWKGEAFF
19	NA	TRBV7-8	TRBJ2-1	TRBD2	TGTGCCAGCAGCTCCGACAGACGCCGGGAGGTAACCGCATTTAATGAGCAGTTCTTC	CASSSDRRREVTAFNEQFF
11	once	TRBV29-1	TRBJ1-1	NA	TGCAGCGTTGAAGATATAACTGAAGCTTTCTTT	CSVEDITEAFF
17	NA	TRBV4-1	TRBJ2-4	TRBD2	TGCGCCAGCAGCCAAGTTGGGGTGGGGACTAAAAAAAACATTCAGTACTTC	CASSQVGVGTKKNIQYF
14	NA	TRBV7-7	TRBJ1-6	NA	TGTGCCAGCATCGGGGGGTCTCTTAATTCACCCCTCCACTTT	CASIGGSLNSPLHF
14	NA	TRBV27	TRBJ1-1	NA	TGTGCCAGCAGTTTAGCGGGGCCGAACACTGAAGCTTTCTTT	CASSLAGPNTEAFF
12	NA	TRBV18	TRBJ2-5	NA	TGTGCCAGCTCAGGAGCGGGAGAGACCCAGTACTTC	CASSGAGETQYF
12	few	TRBV6-2/TRBV6-3	TRBJ1-5	NA	TGTGCCAGCAGTTTAGCGGGGCAGCCCCAGCATTTT	CASSLAGQPQHF
13	NA	TRBV7-9	TRBJ1-2	TRBD1	TGTGCCAGCAGCTCGGGACAGTTATATGGCTACACCTTC	CASSSGQLYGYTF
14	NA	TRBV30	TRBJ2-1	NA	TGTGCCTGGAGCTTTCTTACAGGGAGGGGTGAGCAGTTCTTC	CAWSFLTGRGEQFF
15	once	TRBV6-5	TRBJ1-1	NA	TGTGCCAGCAGTTACTCGACTCGCATGAACACTGAAGCTTTCTTT	CASSYSTRMNTEAFF